This TCR beta chain was recovered during a study of blood T cell repertoires in COVID-19. In the study overall: Whether acute or convalescent, the COVID-19 samples came from the United States, Italy and Spain.

V lost 8 bases and J lost 3, with 9 bases in between. The CDR3 length is 11 residues. The germline gives CDR1 DFQATT, CDR2 SNEGSKA (reference sequence). Original methodology: Estimation of nucleated cell counts was performed using reference gene primer amplification. Sequencing used immunoSEQ multiplex PCR; TCRdb keeps in-frame clones, though not all of them. D and trimming were read from the DNA, whereas the V and J calls and clone size are those reported in that table. The repertoire holds hundreds of thousands of clones, almost 85% seen once, with 1.9% in the top ten. This sequence was found in a woman older than 75 with acute or convalescent COVID-19. The sequencing input was peripheral blood. The chain joins TRBV20-1 to TRBJ2-3; D is possibly TRBD2 (6 bases). For the CDR3, the DNA is TGCAGTTTCGCGGGGACAGATACGCAGTATTTT. It codes for CSFAGTDTQYF.